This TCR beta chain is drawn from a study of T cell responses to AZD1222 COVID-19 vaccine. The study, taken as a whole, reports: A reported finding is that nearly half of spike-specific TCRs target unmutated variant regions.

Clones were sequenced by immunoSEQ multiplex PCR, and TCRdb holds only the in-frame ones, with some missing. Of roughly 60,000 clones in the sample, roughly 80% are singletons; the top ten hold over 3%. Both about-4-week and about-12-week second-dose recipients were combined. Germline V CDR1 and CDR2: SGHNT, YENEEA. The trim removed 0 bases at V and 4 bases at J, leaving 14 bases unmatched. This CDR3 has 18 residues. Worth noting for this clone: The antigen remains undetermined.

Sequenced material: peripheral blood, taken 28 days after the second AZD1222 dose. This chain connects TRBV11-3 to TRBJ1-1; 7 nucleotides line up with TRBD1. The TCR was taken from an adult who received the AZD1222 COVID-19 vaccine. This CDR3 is CASSLDGTAGGVGTEAFF. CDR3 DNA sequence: TGTGCCAGCAGCTTAGATGGGACAGCGGGGGGAGTTGGCACTGAAGCTTTCTTT. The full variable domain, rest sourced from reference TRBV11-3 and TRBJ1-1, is EAGVVQSPRYKIIEKKQPVAFWCNPISGHNTLYWYLQNLGQGPELLIRYENEEAVDDSQLPKDRFSAERLKGVDSTLKIQPAELGDSAVYLCASSLDGTAGGVGTEAFFGQGTRLTVV.